The 32 T cell receptor beta chains presented below share a single source sample, sequenced in a study of cytomegalovirus exposure and HLA in healthy donors. This PCR relied on a set of 60 Vbeta primers and 13 Jbeta primers. Clones were sequenced by immunoSEQ multiplex PCR, and TCRdb holds only the in-frame ones, with some missing. The sample shows about 150,000 clones, and roughly 2% sits with its ten largest clones. The sequencing sample was made of PBMCs. These TCRs come from a young man in good health and CMV-seronegative.

The chain carries TRBV25-1 and TRBJ1-1; D ambiguous. The V end was cut by 5 bases, the J end by 0 bases, with 7 bases between. CDR3 size: 13 residues. The germline CDR1 and CDR2 sequences are MGHDK and SYGVNS. The CDR3 DNA sequence: TGTGCCAGCAGTTTAGCATTGAACACTGAAGCTTTCTTT. This translates into CASSLALNTEAFF.

The genes are TRBV5-4 and TRBJ1-2, with D unclear. This CDR3 has 14 residues. The V end was cut by 4 bases, the J end by 8 bases, with 18 bases between. Germline V lookup: CDR1 SGHNT, CDR2 YYREEE (reference sequence). This CDR3 reads CASSLTPSTGGYTF. The CDR3 bases are TGTGCCAGCAGCCTGACACCCTCAACGGGGGGCTACACCTTC.

The V call is TRBV7-2, the J call TRBJ2-6, with TRBD1 as a possible D gene (6 bases). Germline CDR1 is SGHTA and CDR2 is FQGNSA. V lost 5 bases and J 0 bases, leaving 8 bases between the germline ends. The CDR3 contains 15 residues. CDR3 nucleotide sequence: TGTGCCAGCAGCCAACAGGGCTCTGGGGCCAACGTCCTGACTTTC. This translates into CASSQQGSGANVLTF.

The gene calls are TRBV29-1 and TRBJ2-5; 8 bases are shared with TRBD2. The CDR3 loop spans 15 amino acids. Germline values: CDR1 SQVTM, CDR2 ANQGSEA. Germline trimming cut 6 bases from V and 5 bases from J; bases unmatched to any gene: 14. In DNA, the CDR3 is TGCAGCGTCGCCTCCGGGCTAGCGGGCAGGGAGACCCAGTACTTC. Its protein product is CSVASGLAGRETQYF.

The chain combines TRBV5-1 with TRBJ2-1, with 7 bases matching TRBD1. The V segment lost 2 bases and the J segment 4 bases; nucleotides outside the gene matches: 6. The CDR3 has 15 amino acids. CDR1 SGHRS and CDR2 YFSETQ come from the germline V gene. For the CDR3, the DNA is TGCGCCAGCAGCTTATCCGGGACAGAGTACAATGAGCAGTTCTTC. It yields the protein CASSLSGTEYNEQFF.

The J gene is TRBJ1-4, the V gene TRBV5-1; TRBD1 matches 7 bases. The CDR3 spans 17 residues. V shed 6 bases, J shed 7 bases, and the junction held 18 bases outside the gene matches. Per the germline V gene, CDR1 is SGHRS and CDR2 is YFSETQ. The CDR3 spells CASNPVILGGAGEKLFF. The CDR3 DNA follows: TGCGCCAGCAACCCGGTCATTTTAGGGGGCGCAGGTGAAAAACTGTTTTTT.

J is TRBJ1-2 and V is TRBV11-2, with TRBD1 matching over 10 bases. CDR3 length: 14 residues. Unmatched junction bases numbered 4, after V lost 5 bases and J lost 4 bases. Per the germline V gene, CDR1 is SGHAT and CDR2 is FQNNGV. This CDR3 is CASSTGQGIYGYTF. The CDR3 DNA follows: TGTGCCAGCAGCACGGGACAGGGGATCTATGGCTACACCTTC.

A word on this clone: The junction does not match germline at one end; this may be a read error. The rearrangement links TRBV11-3 to TRBJ2-7, with a tentative D call TRBD2 (6 bases). CDR1 SGHNT and CDR2 YENEEA come from the germline V gene. The CDR3 sequence is 16 residues long. Here the CDR3 DNA reads TGTGCCAGCAGCTTAGTCGGGCGGGGAAGTTCCTACGAACAGTACTTC. Protein product: CASSLVGRGSSYEQYF.

This chain links TRBV28 with TRBJ2-5, with 8 bases fitting TRBD2. Germline lookup yields CDR1 MDHEN and CDR2 SYDVKM. V shed 0 bases, J shed 1 base, and the junction held 10 bases outside the gene matches. The CDR3 extends over 18 amino acids. The CDR3 loop reads CASSLWSGSRFRQETQYF. The CDR3 nucleotides are TGTGCCAGCAGTTTATGGAGCGGGAGCCGGTTCCGCCAAGAGACCCAGTACTTC.

The chain carries TRBV15 and TRBJ2-1; D is perhaps TRBD2 (6 bases). Trimming cost V 0 bases and J 9 bases, with 18 bases left between them. The germline V gene has CDR1 LNHNV and CDR2 YYDKDF (reference sequence). The CDR3 extends over 16 amino acids. The CDR3 sequence is CATSREASDRSGEQFF. DNA of the CDR3: TGTGCCACCAGCAGAGAGGCTAGCGATAGGTCTGGTGAGCAGTTCTTC.

In DNA form, the CDR3 reads TGTGCCAGCAGTGTTCGGGAGGCGCATGGGCAGTTCTTC. Its translation is CASSVREAHGQFF. The gene calls are TRBV2 and TRBJ2-1; TRBD2 agrees at 7 bases. The V and J ends lost 4 bases and 12 bases, in that order; junction bases with no gene match: 9. The CDR3 spans 13 residues. Germline CDR1 and CDR2: SNHLY and FYNNEI.

The chain uses TRBV7-2 and TRBJ2-1; 11 bases are shared with TRBD1. The germline CDR1 and CDR2 sequences are SGHTA and FQGNSA. Trimming took 2 bases from V and 9 from J; bases not matched to a gene: 6. CDR3 length: 15 amino acids. CDR3: CASSLFAGQGVEQFF. CDR3 DNA: TGTGCCAGCAGCTTATTTGCGGGACAGGGGGTTGAGCAGTTCTTC.

This chain uses TRBV29-1 with TRBJ1-1; D might be TRBD1 (5 bases). The CDR3 runs to 14 residues. Trimming shortened V by 4 bases and J by 2 bases, and 14 bases separated the two germline ends. Germline V CDR1 and CDR2: SQVTM, ANQGSEA. The CDR3 DNA reads TGCAGCGTTGCCCCTCCAGGGACTAACACTGAAGCTTTCTTT. Amino acids: CSVAPPGTNTEAFF.

The CDR3 loop reads CASSPGKAGAKYEQYF. Written as DNA, the CDR3 is TGTGCCAGCAGCCCTGGTAAAGCGGGAGCCAAATACGAGCAGTACTTC. The chain is built from TRBV14 and TRBJ2-7; 8 nucleotides match TRBD2. The length of the CDR3 is 16 residues. CDR1 and CDR2 from the germline V gene are SGHDN and FVKESK. Losses at the gene ends were 4 bases for V and 4 bases for J; bases not matched to a gene: 12.

The chain combines TRBV7-6 with TRBJ2-2; D not certain. The CDR3 is 14 residues long. Germline-derived CDR1 and CDR2 are SGHVS and FNYEAQ. Trimming took off 2 bases at V and 0 bases at J, with 4 bases between the two ends. DNA for the CDR3: TGTGCCAGCAGCTTATATCCGAACACCGGGGAGCTGTTTTTT. This codes for CASSLYPNTGELFF.

The J gene is TRBJ1-1, the V gene TRBV4-1, with D perhaps matching TRBD1 (6 bases). Trimming removed 5 bases from V and 0 bases from J, with 16 bases in between. There are 16 residues in the CDR3. From germline, CDR1 is MGHRA and CDR2 YSYEKL. The CDR3 here is CASSSRPGALNTEAFF. For the CDR3, the DNA is TGCGCCAGCAGCTCTCGCCCAGGGGCGTTGAACACTGAAGCTTTCTTT.

The chain couples TRBV5-5 to TRBJ2-7; perhaps TRBD2 as D (5 bases). The germline V gene has CDR1 SGHKS and CDR2 YYEKEE (reference sequence). The CDR3 is made up of 11 amino acids. V lost 4 bases and J lost 5, with 7 bases in between. CDR3 loop: CASSGLHEQYF. The CDR3 DNA follows: TGTGCCAGCAGCGGACTCCACGAGCAGTACTTC.

V is TRBV6-5 and J is TRBJ2-7, with 9 bases identical to TRBD1. CDR3 size: 14 residues. With 5 bases clipped from V and 7 bases from J, the junction kept 9 bases outside the gene matches. Germline loops: CDR1 MNHEY, CDR2 SVGAGI. The CDR3 protein is CASSRGQGRGEQYF. The CDR3 coding sequence is TGTGCCAGCAGTCGCGGACAGGGGAGGGGGGAGCAGTACTTC.

The rearrangement uses TRBV10-3 and TRBJ1-4; 8 nucleotides align to TRBD1. J gave up 7 bases and V 10 bases, and 17 bases lay outside the gene matches. CDR3 size: 16 residues. The germline gives CDR1 ENHRY, CDR2 SYGVKD. DNA for the CDR3: TGTGCCACCGCCCCCACAAGGACAGGGTCGACTGAAAAACTGTTTTTT. It is translated as CATAPTRTGSTEKLFF.

The chain links TRBV6-4 to TRBJ1-1, with a tentative D call TRBD1 (6 bases). V dropped 3 bases and J dropped 8 bases, with 10 bases sitting between them. This CDR3 has 12 residues. Germline CDR1 MRHNA, CDR2 SNTAGT. CDR3 bases: TGTGCCAGCAGTGATATCGGGACAGAAGCTTTCTTT. It encodes CASSDIGTEAFF.

The rearrangement links TRBV28 to TRBJ2-1; 8 nucleotides align to TRBD2. V lost 10 bases, J lost 1 base, and 6 bases stayed unmatched. The CDR3 runs to 14 residues. Germline CDR1 reads MDHEN; CDR2 reads SYDVKM. The CDR3, as DNA: TGTGCCACTTGGGGCGGGAGGTCCTACAATGAGCAGTTCTTC. Protein sequence: CATWGGRSYNEQFF.

The chain combines TRBV28 with TRBJ2-4; no definite D call. The CDR3 consists of 11 residues. CDR1 and CDR2 (germline): MDHEN, SYDVKM. CDR3 sequence: CASSETNIQYF. The DNA for the CDR3 is TGTGCTTCGTCGGAGACAAACATTCAGTACTTC.

The CDR3 region is CASSRAGGRAGSYEQYF. The CDR3, as DNA: TGTGCCAGCAGCCGAGCGGGGGGAAGGGCGGGAAGTTACGAGCAGTACTTC. The chain has TRBV5-4 and TRBJ2-7, with 9 bases identical to TRBD2. V was pared by 4 bases and J by 4 bases, with 15 bases of the junction left unmatched. Germline V gene sequence: CDR1 SGHNT, CDR2 YYREEE (reference sequence). The CDR3 loop spans 17 amino acids.

The chain is built from TRBV10-3 and TRBJ1-4, with TRBD1 identical over 8 bases. Germline CDR1 and CDR2: ENHRY and SYGVKD. V trimming: 2 bases; J trimming: 5 bases; junction bases outside the gene matches: 1. The length of the CDR3 is 14 residues. The DNA of the CDR3 is TGTGCCATCAGTGAGGGACAGGGAAATGAAAAACTGTTTTTT. Protein sequence: CAISEGQGNEKLFF.

The CDR3 sequence is CASSLYGNEQYF. CDR3 DNA sequence: TGTGCCAGCAGTTTATATGGCAACGAGCAGTACTTC. This chain joins TRBV27 and TRBJ2-7; D unresolved. V lost 1 base, J lost 5 bases, and 6 bases lay in between. Germline-derived CDR1 and CDR2 are MNHEY and SMNVEV (reference sequence). The CDR3 has 12 amino acids.

The chain couples TRBV2 to TRBJ2-5; 8 bases agree with TRBD1. Germline V gene sequence: CDR1 SNHLY, CDR2 FYNNEI. This CDR3 spans 13 amino acids. The J segment lost 5 bases and the V segment lost 6 bases, leaving 5 bases of the junction unmatched. Here the CDR3 DNA reads TGTGCCAGCAGAAAGGACAGGGAGGAGACCCAGTACTTC. Translating gives CASRKDREETQYF.

This chain connects TRBV7-9 to TRBJ1-2; TRBD1 is a possible D gene (5 bases). This CDR3 spans 13 amino acids. Germline CDR1 is SEHNR and CDR2 is FQNEAQ (reference sequence). V lost 5 bases and J 3 bases, leaving 10 bases between the germline ends. CDR3 nucleotide sequence: TGTGCCAGCAGCCCAGGACAAGACTATGGCTACACCTTC. The encoded protein is CASSPGQDYGYTF. Supplemented by reference TRBV7-9 and TRBJ1-2, the full variable domain reads DTGVSQNPRHKITKRGQNVTFRCDPISEHNRLYWYRQTLGQGPEFLTYFQNEAQLEKSRLLSDRFSAERPKGSFSTLEIQRTEQGDSAMYLCASSPGQDYGYTFGSGTRLTVV.

V is TRBV28 and J is TRBJ2-1; 11 positions match TRBD2. The CDR3 is 14 amino acids. The germline V gene encodes CDR1 MDHEN and CDR2 SYDVKM. The trim removed 6 bases at V and 6 bases at J, leaving 4 bases unmatched. CDR3 DNA sequence: TGTGCCAGCAGCTTACTAGCGGGAGCCAATGAGCAGTTCTTC. Its protein is CASSLLAGANEQFF.

V and J are TRBV7-9 and TRBJ1-5; D is undetermined. This CDR3 contains 15 residues. In germline, CDR1 is SEHNR, CDR2 FQNEAQ (reference sequence). V was cut by 4 bases and J by 3 bases, with 13 bases left in between. CDR3 protein: CASSSYSGNNQPQHF. Written as DNA, the CDR3 is TGTGCCAGCAGCTCCTATTCGGGGAACAATCAGCCCCAGCATTTT. Full variable domain (rest looked up from reference TRBV7-9 and TRBJ1-5): DTGVSQNPRHKITKRGQNVTFRCDPISEHNRLYWYRQTLGQGPEFLTYFQNEAQLEKSRLLSDRFSAERPKGSFSTLEIQRTEQGDSAMYLCASSSYSGNNQPQHFGDGTRLSIL.

The genes are TRBV11-2 and TRBJ2-7; 10 nucleotides line up with TRBD1. Germline V gene data show CDR1 as SGHAT and CDR2 as FQNNGV. The CDR3 is 15 amino acids. V lost 3 bases to trimming and J lost 3 bases; unmatched junction nucleotides: 5. The chain's CDR3 is CASSLDRGVFYEQYF. CDR3 nucleotide sequence: TGTGCCAGCAGCTTGGACAGGGGGGTGTTCTACGAGCAGTACTTC. Looking up the rest from reference TRBV11-2 and TRBJ2-7 gives the full variable domain: EAGVAQSPRYKIIEKRQSVAFWCNPISGHATLYWYQQILGQGPKLLIQFQNNGVVDDSQLPKDRFSAERLKGVDSTLKIQPAKLEDSAVYLCASSLDRGVFYEQYFGPGTRLTVT.

The J gene is TRBJ1-5, the V gene TRBV7-9; D is unclear. V lost 5 bases and J lost 0, with 8 bases in between. The length of the CDR3 is 14 residues. CDR1 SEHNR and CDR2 FQNEAQ come from the germline V gene (reference sequence). The CDR3 region has the DNA TGTGCCAGCAGCACCCAGGATAGCAATCAGCCCCAGCATTTT. Translated: CASSTQDSNQPQHF.

The V and J genes are TRBV2 and TRBJ1-2; D is possibly TRBD1 (5 bases). Germline loops: CDR1 SNHLY, CDR2 FYNNEI. The CDR3 is 15 amino acids. The V end lost 11 bases, the J end lost 2 bases, and 21 bases lay between the germline ends. DNA for the CDR3: TGTGCCGGAAGGGTCTTTGGGAGGGGAAACTATGGCTACACCTTC. It yields the protein CAGRVFGRGNYGYTF.